The present T cell receptor (beta chain) was sequenced within a study of PD-1 blockade in classical Hodgkin lymphoma. Every patient relapsed after autologous stem cell transplantation, and brentuximab vedotin exposure varied. Sequencing used immunoSEQ multiplex PCR; TCRdb keeps in-frame clones, though not all of them. The data contain approximately 19,000 clones, 77% of them singletons. Germline CDR1 is SGHTA and CDR2 is FQGNSA. This CDR3 region has 12 residues. The V and J ends lost 1 base and 5 bases respectively, with 5 bases between them. The TCR was taken from a human donor with classical Hodgkin lymphoma. The rearrangement uses TRBV7-2 and TRBJ2-5; unclear D gene. Sequencing used peripheral blood mononuclear cells (PBMCs), obtained before the second cycle of nivolumab. In DNA form, the CDR3 reads TGTGCCAGCAGCTTAGTACGGGAGACCCAGTACTTC. Encoded protein: CASSLVRETQYF.